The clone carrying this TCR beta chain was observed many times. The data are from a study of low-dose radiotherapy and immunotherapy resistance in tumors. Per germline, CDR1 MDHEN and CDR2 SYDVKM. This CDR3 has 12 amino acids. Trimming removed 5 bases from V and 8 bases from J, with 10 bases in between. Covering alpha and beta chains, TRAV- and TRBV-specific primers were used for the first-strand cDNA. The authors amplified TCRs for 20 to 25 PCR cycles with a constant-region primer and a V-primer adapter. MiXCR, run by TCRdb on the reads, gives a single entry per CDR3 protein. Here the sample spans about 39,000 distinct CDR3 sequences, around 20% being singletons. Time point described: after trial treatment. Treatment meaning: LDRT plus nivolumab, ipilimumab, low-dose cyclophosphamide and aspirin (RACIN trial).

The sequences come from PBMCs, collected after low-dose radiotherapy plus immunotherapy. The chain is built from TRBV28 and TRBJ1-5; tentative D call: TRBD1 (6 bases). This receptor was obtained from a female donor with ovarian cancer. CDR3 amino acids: CASSPHREPQHF. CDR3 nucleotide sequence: TGTGCCAGCAGTCCCCACAGGGAGCCCCAGCATTTT.